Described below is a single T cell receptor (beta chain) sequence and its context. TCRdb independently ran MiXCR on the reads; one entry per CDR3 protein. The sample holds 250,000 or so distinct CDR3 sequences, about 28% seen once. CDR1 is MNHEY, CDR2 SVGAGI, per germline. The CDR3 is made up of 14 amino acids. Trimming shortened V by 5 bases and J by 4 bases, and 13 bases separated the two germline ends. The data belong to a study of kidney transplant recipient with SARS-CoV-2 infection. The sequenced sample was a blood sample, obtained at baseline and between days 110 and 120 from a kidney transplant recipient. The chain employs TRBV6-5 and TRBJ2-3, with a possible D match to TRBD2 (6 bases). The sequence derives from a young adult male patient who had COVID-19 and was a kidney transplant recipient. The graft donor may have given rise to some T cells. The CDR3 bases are TGTGCCAGCAGTCCCCGGGGGACTTCAGATACGCAGTATTTT. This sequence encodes CASSPRGTSDTQYF.